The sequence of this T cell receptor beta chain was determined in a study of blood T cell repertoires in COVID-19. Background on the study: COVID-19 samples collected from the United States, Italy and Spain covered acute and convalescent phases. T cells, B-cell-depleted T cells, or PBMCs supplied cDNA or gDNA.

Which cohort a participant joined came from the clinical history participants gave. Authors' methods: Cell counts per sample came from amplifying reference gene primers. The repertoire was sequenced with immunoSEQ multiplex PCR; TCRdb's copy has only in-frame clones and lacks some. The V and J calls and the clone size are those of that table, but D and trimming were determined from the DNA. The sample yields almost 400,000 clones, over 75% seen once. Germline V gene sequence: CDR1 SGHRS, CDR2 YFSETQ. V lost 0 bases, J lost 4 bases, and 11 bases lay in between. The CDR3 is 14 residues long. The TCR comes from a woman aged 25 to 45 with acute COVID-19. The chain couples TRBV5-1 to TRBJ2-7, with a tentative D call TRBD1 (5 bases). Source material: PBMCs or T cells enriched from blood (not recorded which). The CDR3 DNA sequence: TGCGCCAGCAGCTTGGAAGGACACACATACGAGCAGTACTTC. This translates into CASSLEGHTYEQYF.